This T cell receptor delta chain comes out of a study of γδ T cells in repeated Plasmodium falciparum infection. Across the study: Four controlled malaria infections with P. falciparum NF54 spanned 500 to 650 days. Malian gammadelta TCRs were studied during no-transmission periods and across acute malaria episodes. Findings and caveats of the study: Compared with Australian children, Malian Vdelta2-negative repertoires seemed more clonal, less diverse, less shared.

TCRdb reprocessed the multiplex PCR reads through CATT. The table shows tens of thousands of delta-chain clones, with approximately 1% occurring only once. Bulk repertoires came from Vgamma9/Vdelta2+ or Vdelta2-negative gammadelta T cells flow-sorted from PBMC. Concerning this clone itself: The antigen is not known. One base separates it from a far larger clone, so it is likely a read error.

CDR3 length: 18 amino acids. Germline V lookup: CDR1 GEAIGNYY, CDR2 EKD. Sequencing used gamma-delta T cells from blood. The V gene is listed as TRDV2; no J gene was called. The clonotype comes from a pool of human donors (malaria-infected and uninfected, not separated). The CDR3, as DNA: TGTGCCTGTGACACCGTACATCCCCCTATACGCCCCACCGATAAGCTCATCTTT. It yields the protein CACDTVHPPIRPTDKLIF.